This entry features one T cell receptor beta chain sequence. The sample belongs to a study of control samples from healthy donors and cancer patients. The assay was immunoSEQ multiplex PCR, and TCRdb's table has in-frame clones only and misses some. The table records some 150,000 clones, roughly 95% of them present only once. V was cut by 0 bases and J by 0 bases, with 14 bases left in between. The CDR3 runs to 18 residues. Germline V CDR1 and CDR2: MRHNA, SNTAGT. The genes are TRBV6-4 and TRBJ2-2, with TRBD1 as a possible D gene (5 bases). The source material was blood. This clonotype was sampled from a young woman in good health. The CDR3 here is CASSDSPTGYANTGELFF. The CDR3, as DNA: TGTGCCAGCAGTGACTCACCCACAGGTTATGCGAACACCGGGGAGCTGTTTTTT.